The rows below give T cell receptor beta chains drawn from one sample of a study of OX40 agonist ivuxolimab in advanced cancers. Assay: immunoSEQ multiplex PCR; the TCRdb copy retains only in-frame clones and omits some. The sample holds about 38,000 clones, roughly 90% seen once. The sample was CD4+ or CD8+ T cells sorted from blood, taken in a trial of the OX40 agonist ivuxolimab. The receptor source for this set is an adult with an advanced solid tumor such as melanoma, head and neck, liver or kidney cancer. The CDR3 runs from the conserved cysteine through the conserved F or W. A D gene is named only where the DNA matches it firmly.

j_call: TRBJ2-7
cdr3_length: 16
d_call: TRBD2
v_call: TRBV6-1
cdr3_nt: TGTGCCAGCAGTGCCCCGACTAGCGGGAGGTCCTACGAGCAGTACTTC
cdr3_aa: CASSAPTSGRSYEQYF

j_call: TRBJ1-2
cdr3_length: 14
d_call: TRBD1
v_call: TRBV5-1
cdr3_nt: TGCGCCAGCGCTCCCCGGGACAGCGCTTATGGCTACACCTTC
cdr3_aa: CASAPRDSAYGYTF

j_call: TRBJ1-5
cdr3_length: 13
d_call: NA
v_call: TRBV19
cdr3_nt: TGTGCCAGTAGTATACTGTCAATCCAGCCCCAGCATTTT
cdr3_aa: CASSILSIQPQHF

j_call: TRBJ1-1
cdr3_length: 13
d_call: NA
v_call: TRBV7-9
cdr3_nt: TGTGCCAGCAGCTTAGAGGTCTACACTGAAGCTTTCTTT
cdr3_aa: CASSLEVYTEAFF

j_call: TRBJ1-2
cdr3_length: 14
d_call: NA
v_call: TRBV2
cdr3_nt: TGTGCCAGCAGTGTCCAGGGATTGGGCTATGGCTACACCTTC
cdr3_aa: CASSVQGLGYGYTF

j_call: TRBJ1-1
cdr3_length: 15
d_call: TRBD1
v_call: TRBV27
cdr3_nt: TGTGCCAGCAGTCCGTGGACAGGGCTGAACACTGAAGCTTTCTTT
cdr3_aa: CASSPWTGLNTEAFF

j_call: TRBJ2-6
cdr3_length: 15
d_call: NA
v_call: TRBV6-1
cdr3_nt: TGTGCCAGCAGTGAAGCGGGGACTGGGGCCAACGTCCTGACTTTC
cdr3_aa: CASSEAGTGANVLTF

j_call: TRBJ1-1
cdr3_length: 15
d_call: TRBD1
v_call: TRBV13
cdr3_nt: TGTGCCAGCAGCTCGGACAGGGGTCGAAGTACTGAAGCTTTCTTT
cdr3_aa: CASSSDRGRSTEAFF

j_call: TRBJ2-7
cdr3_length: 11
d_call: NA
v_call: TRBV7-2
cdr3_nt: TGTGCCAGCAGCCCCCACGGGGAGCAGTACTTC
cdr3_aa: CASSPHGEQYF

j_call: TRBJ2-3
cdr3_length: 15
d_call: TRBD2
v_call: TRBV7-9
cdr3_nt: TGTGCCAGCAGCTCCCTCTCCGGGACTATCAATACGCAGTATTTT
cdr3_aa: CASSSLSGTINTQYF

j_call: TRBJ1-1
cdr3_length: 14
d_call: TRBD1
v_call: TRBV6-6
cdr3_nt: TGTGCCAGCAGCCGACAGGGGATGAACACTGAAGCTTTCTTT
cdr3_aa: CASSRQGMNTEAFF

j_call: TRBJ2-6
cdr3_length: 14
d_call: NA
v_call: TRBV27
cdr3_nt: TGTGCCAGCAGCCGCTTCTCTGGGGCCAACGTCCTGACTTTC
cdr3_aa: CASSRFSGANVLTF

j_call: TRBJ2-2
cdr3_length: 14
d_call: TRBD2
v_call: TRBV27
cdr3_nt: TGTGCCAGCAGTTTCGTCGGGAGGCCCGGGGAGCTGTTTTTT
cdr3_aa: CASSFVGRPGELFF

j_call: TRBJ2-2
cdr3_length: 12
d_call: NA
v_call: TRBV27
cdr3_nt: TGTGCCAGCACTACAGGGACCGGGGAGCTGTTTTTT
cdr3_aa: CASTTGTGELFF

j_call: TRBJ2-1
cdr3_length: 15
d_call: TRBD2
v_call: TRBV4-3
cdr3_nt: TGCGCCAGCAGCCTCGGACTAGCGGGCTACAATGAGCAGTTCTTC
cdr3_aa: CASSLGLAGYNEQFF

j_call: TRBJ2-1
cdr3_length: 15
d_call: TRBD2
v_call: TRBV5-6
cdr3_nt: TGTGCCAGCAGCTTGGGGTCTAGCGGGGGCAATGAGCAGTTCTTC
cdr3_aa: CASSLGSSGGNEQFF

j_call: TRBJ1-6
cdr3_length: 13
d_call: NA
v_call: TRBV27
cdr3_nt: TGTGCCAGCAGTTTAAAGGGAAATTCACCCCTCCACTTT
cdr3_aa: CASSLKGNSPLHF

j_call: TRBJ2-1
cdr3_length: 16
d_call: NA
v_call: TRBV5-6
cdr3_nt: TGTGCCAGCAGCTTGGTCCCGGGAGGGGGCCACAATGAGCAGTTCTTC
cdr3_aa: CASSLVPGGGHNEQFF

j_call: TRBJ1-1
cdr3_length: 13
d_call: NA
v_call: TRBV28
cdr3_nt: TGTGCCAGCAGTAACCCCTTGAACACTGAAGCTTTCTTT
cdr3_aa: CASSNPLNTEAFF

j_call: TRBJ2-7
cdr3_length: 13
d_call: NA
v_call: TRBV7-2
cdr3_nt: TGTGCCAGCAGCTTCGGCGGACCCTACGAGCAGTACTTC
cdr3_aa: CASSFGGPYEQYF

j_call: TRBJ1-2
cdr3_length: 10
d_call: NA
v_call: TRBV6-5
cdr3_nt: TGTGCCCCCAGGCCGTGTGGCTACACCTTC
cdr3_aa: CAPRPCGYTF

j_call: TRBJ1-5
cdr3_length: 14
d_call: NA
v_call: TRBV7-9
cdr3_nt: TGTGCCAGCAGTCGGGAGGGGCTCAATCAGCCCCAGCATTTT
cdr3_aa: CASSREGLNQPQHF

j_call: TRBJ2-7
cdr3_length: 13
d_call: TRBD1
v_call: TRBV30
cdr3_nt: TGTGCCATCGACAGGGGGCGACCCTACGAGCAGTACTTC
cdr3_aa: CAIDRGRPYEQYF

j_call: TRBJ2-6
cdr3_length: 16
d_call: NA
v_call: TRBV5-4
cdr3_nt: TGCGCCAGCAGCCAAGTCAGGGGCTCTGGGGCCAACGTCCTGACTTTC
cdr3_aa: CASSQVRGSGANVLTF

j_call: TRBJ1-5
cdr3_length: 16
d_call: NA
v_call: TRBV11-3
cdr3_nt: TGTGCCAGCAGCTTAGATCTGAGGCAGCTAAATCAGCCCCAGCATTTT
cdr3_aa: CASSLDLRQLNQPQHF

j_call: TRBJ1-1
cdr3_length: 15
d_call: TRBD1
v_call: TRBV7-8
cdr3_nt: TGTGCCAGCAGCGTAGGGACAGGGGCACGCACTGAAGCTTTCTTT
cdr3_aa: CASSVGTGARTEAFF

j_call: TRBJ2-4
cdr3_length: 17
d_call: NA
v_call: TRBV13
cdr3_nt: TGTGCCAGCAGCCCCTCAACCCAAGGGGCAGCCAAAAACATTCAGTACTTC
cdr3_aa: CASSPSTQGAAKNIQYF

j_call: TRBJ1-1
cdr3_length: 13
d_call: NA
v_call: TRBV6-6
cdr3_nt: TGTGCCAGCAGTCCGACAGGGAACACTGAAGCTTTCTTT
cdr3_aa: CASSPTGNTEAFF

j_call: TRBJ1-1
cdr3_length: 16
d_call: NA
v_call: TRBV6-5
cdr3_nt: TGTGCCAGCAGTTACCTCAGAAGGGGTATGAACACTGAAGCTTTCTTT
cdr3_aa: CASSYLRRGMNTEAFF

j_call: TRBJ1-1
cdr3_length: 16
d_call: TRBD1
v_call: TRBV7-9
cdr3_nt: TGTGCCAGCAGCCTCGGGGTGGGGACAGGGAACACTGAAGCTTTCTTT
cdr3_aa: CASSLGVGTGNTEAFF

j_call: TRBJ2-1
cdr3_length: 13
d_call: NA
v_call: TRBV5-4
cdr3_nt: TGTGCCAGCAAGGAGGCGGGTCCAAATGAGCAGTTCTTC
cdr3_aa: CASKEAGPNEQFF